This T cell receptor beta chain derives from a study of blood T cell repertoires in COVID-19. Whole-study context: Material from acute and convalescent COVID-19 was sourced from the United States, Italy and Spain. Sample material is recorded as cDNA or gDNA derived from T cells, B-cell-depleted T cells, or PBMCs.

This clone was seen just once. Germline lookup yields CDR1 SGDLS and CDR2 YYNGEE. The germline V and J ends were trimmed by 3 bases and 2 bases, with 12 bases remaining between them. The CDR3 length is 14 residues. As originally analysed: Cell counts per sample came from amplifying reference gene primers. Produced via immunoSEQ multiplex PCR; TCRdb's table is partial and in-frame only. That table is the source of V, J and clone size, and D and trimming were worked out from the DNA. The table includes about 250,000 clones, about 88% detected once. V and J are TRBV9 and TRBJ2-7, with D possibly TRBD1 on 6 matching bases. Sequencing input: peripheral blood. The clonotype was recovered from a woman in her thirties or forties who had recovered from COVID-19. The CDR3 bases are TGTGCCAGCAGCGCACGGGACAAACCCTACGAGCAGTACTTC. Protein sequence: CASSARDKPYEQYF.